This T cell receptor beta chain was documented in a study of control samples from healthy donors and cancer patients. Germline V gene lookup returns CDR1 SGHAT and CDR2 FQNNGV. V was pared by 4 bases and J by 1 base, with 7 bases between. The CDR3 runs 14 residues. Sequenced by immunoSEQ multiplex PCR; TCRdb stores in-frame clones only, minus some. The sample contains roughly 80,000 clones, over 80% of which appear only once. The sequencing sample was made of blood. This receptor was taken from a woman in her sixties in good health. The rearrangement uses TRBV11-2 and TRBJ2-2; perhaps TRBD1 as D (6 bases). The CDR3 region is CASSSGQNTGELFF. For the CDR3, the DNA is TGTGCCAGCAGCTCGGGACAGAACACCGGGGAGCTGTTTTTT.